Below are 2 T cell receptor beta chains sequenced from a single sample in a study of CD8 T cells in Susac syndrome. cDNA came from about 0.46 to 1 ug RNA primed by random hexamers. TCRdb recomputed calls from the immunoSEQ multiplex PCR reads with MiXCR, one row per CDR3 protein. The repertoire holds 300,000 or so distinct CDR3 sequences, with 92% as singletons. Source material: CD4+ T cells from PBMCs. The receptor source for this set is a human donor with multiple sclerosis.

V gene TRBV3-1 combines with J gene TRBJ2-7, with 12 bases aligning to TRBD2. CDR1 LGHDT and CDR2 YNNKEL come from the germline V gene (reference sequence). With 6 bases clipped from V and 4 bases from J, the junction kept 13 bases outside the gene matches. The CDR3 is made up of 17 amino acids. For the CDR3, the DNA is TGTGCCAGCAGACCCCCCGGACTAGCGGGAATCGTGTACGAGCAGTACTTC. Translating it yields CASRPPGLAGIVYEQYF.

This chain joins TRBV11-3 and TRBJ1-6; D not certain. The germline CDR1 and CDR2 sequences are SGHNT and YENEEA. V lost 5 bases and J lost 5, with 13 bases in between. This CDR3 contains 15 residues. Written as DNA, the CDR3 is TGTGCCAGCAGCCCTTCAAAAGGGAATAATTCACCCCTCCACTTT. This gives the protein CASSPSKGNNSPLHF.